This is a list of T cell receptor beta chains from one sample in a study of T cell responses to AZD1222 COVID-19 vaccine. This table comes from immunoSEQ multiplex PCR, and its TCRdb copy is limited to in-frame clones, with some not included. Counted here are some 120,000 clones, 70% to 90% occurring once; the ten biggest clones make up around 30%. Specimen: peripheral blood, collected on day 0 of AZD1222 vaccination. The receptors stem from an adult in good health. Each CDR3 is given with its conserved first and last residue. A D gene is named only where the DNA matches it firmly. Clone size is shown for a subset of rows, as once, few, many or a class of expanded clone.

CDR3nt: TGTGCCAGCAGCTTTTCAGCGGGAGGAGGAGAGACCCAGTACTTC; CDR3aa: CASSFSAGGGETQYF; j_gene: TRBJ2-5; abundance: .; v_gene: TRBV11-2; d_gene: TRBD2
CDR3nt: TGCAGCGTTGAAGGGGAGGGGGTCCAGCATTTT; CDR3aa: CSVEGEGVQHF; j_gene: TRBJ1-5; abundance: .; v_gene: TRBV29-1; d_gene: .
CDR3nt: TGTGCCAGCTCACCACCGTCGTCCTTTCTTTACAATGAGCAGTTCTTC; CDR3aa: CASSPPSSFLYNEQFF; j_gene: TRBJ2-1; abundance: .; v_gene: TRBV18; d_gene: .
CDR3nt: TGTGCCAGCTCACGACAGGGGGCGTCCTACAATGAGCAGTTCTTC; CDR3aa: CASSRQGASYNEQFF; j_gene: TRBJ2-1; abundance: .; v_gene: TRBV18; d_gene: TRBD1
CDR3nt: TGTGCCAGCAGCAACGTACAGGGGGCAGGGGAGCTGTTTTTT; CDR3aa: CASSNVQGAGELFF; j_gene: TRBJ2-2; abundance: .; v_gene: TRBV5-6; d_gene: TRBD1
CDR3nt: TGTGCCAGCTCACCACCGACAGGGAAAGCTTTCTTT; CDR3aa: CASSPPTGKAFF; j_gene: TRBJ1-1; abundance: .; v_gene: TRBV18; d_gene: TRBD1
CDR3nt: TGTGCCAGTGCGACAGGGGTTCCGAACACTGAAGCTTTCTTT; CDR3aa: CASATGVPNTEAFF; j_gene: TRBJ1-1; abundance: .; v_gene: TRBV19; d_gene: TRBD1
CDR3nt: TGTGCCTGGACAGGGGCAACTAATGAAAAACTGTTTTTT; CDR3aa: CAWTGATNEKLFF; j_gene: TRBJ1-4; abundance: .; v_gene: TRBV30; d_gene: .
CDR3nt: TGTGCCAGCAGTGGACAAAACTATGGCTACACCTTC; CDR3aa: CASSGQNYGYTF; j_gene: TRBJ1-2; abundance: few; v_gene: TRBV9; d_gene: .
CDR3nt: TGTGCCAGCAGCTCCTTGAGCGGGAGGGCCTACGAGCAGTACTTC; CDR3aa: CASSSLSGRAYEQYF; j_gene: TRBJ2-7; abundance: once; v_gene: TRBV11-2; d_gene: TRBD2
CDR3nt: TGTGCCAGCAGCTTGCAGGGGTACGAGCAGTACTTC; CDR3aa: CASSLQGYEQYF; j_gene: TRBJ2-7; abundance: once; v_gene: TRBV5-5; d_gene: .
CDR3nt: TGTGCCACCAGTGATGGGGCGGACAGGGACAATGAGCAGTTCTTC; CDR3aa: CATSDGADRDNEQFF; j_gene: TRBJ2-1; abundance: .; v_gene: TRBV24-1; d_gene: TRBD1
CDR3nt: TGTGCCAGCAGCTTGGGGTCCCCGACAGGGGGTTATGGAAAACTGTTTTTT; CDR3aa: CASSLGSPTGGYGKLFF; j_gene: TRBJ1-4; abundance: .; v_gene: TRBV5-4; d_gene: TRBD1
CDR3nt: TGTGCCAGCAGCGGTGACGGTTACGAGCAGTACTTC; CDR3aa: CASSGDGYEQYF; j_gene: TRBJ2-7; abundance: .; v_gene: TRBV7-3; d_gene: .
CDR3nt: TGTGCCAGCAGTGAAGCTCTCGGGGGAGCTAATGAAAAACTGTTTTTT; CDR3aa: CASSEALGGANEKLFF; j_gene: TRBJ1-4; abundance: .; v_gene: TRBV6-1; d_gene: .
CDR3nt: TGTGCCAGCTCACCAGCAGGGGATCAGCCCCAGCATTTT; CDR3aa: CASSPAGDQPQHF; j_gene: TRBJ1-5; abundance: .; v_gene: TRBV18; d_gene: .
CDR3nt: TGTGCCAGCAGCCGCGGGACAGGGGGCGGCTACACCTTC; CDR3aa: CASSRGTGGGYTF; j_gene: TRBJ1-2; abundance: .; v_gene: TRBV6-5; d_gene: TRBD1
CDR3nt: TGTGCCATCACTGAGGGGAACTATGGCTACACCTTC; CDR3aa: CAITEGNYGYTF; j_gene: TRBJ1-2; abundance: .; v_gene: TRBV10-3; d_gene: .
CDR3nt: TGTGCCAGCAGTCTACTAGCGGGGGTAACAGATACGCAGTATTTT; CDR3aa: CASSLLAGVTDTQYF; j_gene: TRBJ2-3; abundance: .; v_gene: TRBV5-4; d_gene: TRBD2
CDR3nt: TGTGCCACCAGTGATTTGCAGGGGGCCGGTAATTCACCCCTCCACTTT; CDR3aa: CATSDLQGAGNSPLHF; j_gene: TRBJ1-6; abundance: .; v_gene: TRBV24-1; d_gene: TRBD1
CDR3nt: TGTGCCAGCAGTTATACAGGGTACACTGAAGCTTTCTTT; CDR3aa: CASSYTGYTEAFF; j_gene: TRBJ1-1; abundance: once; v_gene: TRBV6-5; d_gene: .